Shown below are 9 T cell receptor beta chains from a single sample sequenced in a study of T-cell memory formation after mild COVID-19. TCRdb re-derived calls from the 5' RACE reads in MiXCR, one entry per CDR3 protein. In the table there are 200,000 to 250,000 distinct CDR3 sequences, about 16% of which are singletons. Source material: PBMCs or a T cell subset sorted from them (not recorded which). The source of these receptors is an adult woman who had mild COVID-19 (a few samples of this study predate the infection). Cell type and time point are not known.

This clonotype was recorded a few times. This rearrangement joins TRBV20-1 to TRBJ2-1, with TRBD2 matching over 10 bases. The V gene end was trimmed by 7 bases and the J gene end by 8 bases; junction bases not matched to a gene: 17. This CDR3 contains 16 residues. In germline, CDR1 is DFQATT, CDR2 SNEGSKA (reference sequence). This CDR3 is CSVRSPSGSIVHEQFF. DNA of the CDR3: TGCAGTGTCCGAAGCCCTAGCGGGAGTATCGTTCATGAGCAGTTCTTC.

There are a few counts of this clonotype. V is TRBV2 and J is TRBJ2-2; D is undetermined. The CDR3 has 10 residues. Germline lookup yields CDR1 SNHLY and CDR2 FYNNEI. Trimming removed 3 bases at V and 7 bases at J, with 0 bases between. This chain's CDR3 is CASSDGELFF. For the CDR3, the DNA is TGTGCCAGCAGTGACGGGGAGCTGTTTTTT. The full variable domain, completed using reference TRBV2 and TRBJ2-2, is EPEVTQTPSHQVTQMGQEVILRCVPISNHLYFYWYRQILGQKVEFLVSFYNNEISEKSEIFDDQFSVERPDGSNFTLKIRSTKLEDSAMYFCASSDGELFFGEGSRLTVL.

V gene TRBV5-1 combines with J gene TRBJ2-1; TRBD2 aligns across 9 bases. Trimming removed 4 bases from V and 10 bases from J; junction bases left unmatched: 12. The CDR3 covers 15 residues. Germline V lookup: CDR1 SGHRS, CDR2 YFSETQ. CDR3 nucleotides: TGCGCCAGCAGCCTGAGCGGGAGGCGGGAAGGAGAGCAGTTCTTC. Translated, it gives CASSLSGRREGEQFF.

Only a few counts were recorded for this clonotype. V is TRBV6-5 and J is TRBJ2-3; D might be TRBD2 (5 bases). Trimming left V 0 bases short and J 0 bases short, with 7 bases between. The CDR3 loop spans 15 amino acids. Germline V gene lookup returns CDR1 MNHEY and CDR2 SVGAGI. The CDR3 reads CASSYSGASTDTQYF. The CDR3 DNA follows: TGTGCCAGCAGTTACTCGGGAGCCAGCACAGATACGCAGTATTTT.

The sample holds a few counts of this clonotype. This sequence joins TRBV7-9 and TRBJ1-3, with D perhaps matching TRBD1 (6 bases). Trimming took 3 bases from V and 1 from J, leaving 13 bases between them. The germline CDR1 and CDR2 sequences are SEHNR and FQNEAQ (reference sequence). The CDR3 runs 16 residues. The CDR3 loop is CASSFQRGASGNTIYF. The CDR3 DNA is TGTGCCAGCAGCTTCCAACGGGGGGCGTCTGGAAACACCATATATTTT.

The CDR3: CASSVGGRAETQYF. The DNA for the CDR3 is TGTGCCAGCAGCGTAGGGGGACGCGCGGAGACCCAGTACTTC. The V call is TRBV9, the J call TRBJ2-5, with D perhaps given as TRBD1 or TRBD2 (5 bases each). Germline V gene sequence: CDR1 SGDLS, CDR2 YYNGEE. V shed 0 bases and J shed 5 bases, with 11 bases lying between them. The CDR3 spans 14 residues.

This clonotype has just a few counts. The chain uses TRBV6-6 and TRBJ1-1; 8 bases fit TRBD1. CDR1 and CDR2 from the germline V gene are MNHNY and SVGAGI (reference sequence). CDR3 length: 14 residues. Trimming cost V 5 bases and J 5 bases; bases outside gene matches: 7. Here the CDR3 reads CASSRQGAWTEAFF. For the CDR3, the DNA is TGTGCCAGCAGTCGGCAGGGGGCTTGGACTGAAGCTTTCTTT.

A few counts support this clonotype. This rearrangement joins TRBV5-5 to TRBJ2-2; TRBD2 might be the D (5 bases). The CDR3 runs to 17 residues. Germline CDR1 reads SGHKS; CDR2 reads YYEKEE (reference sequence). Trimming stripped 2 bases from V and 1 base from J, with 15 bases between. This CDR3 reads CASSFLARGGNTGELFF. The CDR3, as DNA: TGTGCCAGCAGCTTTTTAGCACGGGGTGGGAACACCGGGGAGCTGTTTTTT.

This clonotype appeared a few times. The CDR3 sequence is CASSGTGGGTGELFF. The CDR3 DNA sequence: TGCGCCAGCAGCGGGACAGGGGGCGGCACCGGGGAGCTGTTTTTT. The chain recombines TRBV5-1 with TRBJ2-2, with 12 positions matching TRBD1. Unmatched junction bases numbered 2, after V lost 4 bases and J lost 4 bases. The length of the CDR3 is 15 residues. Looked up from germline, CDR1 is SGHRS and CDR2 is YFSETQ.